This T cell receptor (beta chain) was recorded in a study of Graves' ophthalmopathy and Graves' hyperthyroidism. About this clonotype: Its specificity is not known.

The CDR3 covers 13 residues. The V gene end was trimmed by 5 bases and the J gene end by 7 bases; junction bases not matched to a gene: 7. From germline, CDR1 is SEHNR and CDR2 FQNEAQ (reference sequence). CDR3 regions of TCR beta were amplified from RNA transcripts. The workflow started with a first-round RT-PCR run with HTBI primers and then moved on to a second-round multiplex PCR. One entry per CDR3 protein results from TCRdb running MiXCR on the multiplex PCR reads. The table shows more than 1,000,000 distinct CDR3 sequences, with about two fifths occurring only once. Among the exclusions were patients with other autoimmune diseases, uncontrolled infections, pregnancy or lactation. Diagnosis relied on clinical symptoms, serum thyroxine, TRAb, thyroid ultrasound and orbital computed tomography. Study-wide results and limits: The authors also found most expanded thyroid clonotypes above 0.001 frequency in blood. The 13-signature model separated ophthalmopathy from stable hyperthyroidism at roughly 90% sensitivity and nearly 83% specificity.

The sequence was collected from an adult man with Graves' hyperthyroidism. Sequencing was performed on peripheral blood or thyroid tissue (not recorded which). V and J are TRBV7-9 and TRBJ2-7; 8 bases map to TRBD1. In nucleotides, the CDR3 is TGTGCCAGCAGCACTCGACAGGGGAGGGAGCAGTACTTC. Encoded protein: CASSTRQGREQYF.